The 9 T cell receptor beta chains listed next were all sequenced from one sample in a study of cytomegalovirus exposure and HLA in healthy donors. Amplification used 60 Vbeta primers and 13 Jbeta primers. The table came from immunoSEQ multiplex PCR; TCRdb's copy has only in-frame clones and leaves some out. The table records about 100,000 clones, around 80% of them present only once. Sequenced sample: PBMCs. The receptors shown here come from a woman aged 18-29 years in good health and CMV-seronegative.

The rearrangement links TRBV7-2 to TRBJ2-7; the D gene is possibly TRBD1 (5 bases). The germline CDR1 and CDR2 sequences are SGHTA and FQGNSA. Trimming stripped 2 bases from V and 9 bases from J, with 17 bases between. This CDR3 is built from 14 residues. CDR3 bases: TGTGCCAGCAGCTTATCAGGGATTGGTGATGGGCAGTACTTC. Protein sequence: CASSLSGIGDGQYF.

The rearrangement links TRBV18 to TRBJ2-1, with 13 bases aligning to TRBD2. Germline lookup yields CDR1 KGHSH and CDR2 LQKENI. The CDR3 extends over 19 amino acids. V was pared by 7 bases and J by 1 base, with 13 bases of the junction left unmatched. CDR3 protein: CASFPLRLAGGPSYNEQFF. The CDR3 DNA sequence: TGTGCCAGCTTCCCGCTTCGACTAGCGGGGGGACCATCCTACAATGAGCAGTTCTTC. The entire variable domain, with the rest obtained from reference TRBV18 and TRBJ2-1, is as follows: NAGVMQNPRHLVRRRGQEARLRCSPMKGHSHVYWYRQLPEEGLKFMVYLQKENIIDESGMPKERFSAEFPKEGPSILRIQQVVRGDSAAYFCASFPLRLAGGPSYNEQFFGPGTRLTVL.

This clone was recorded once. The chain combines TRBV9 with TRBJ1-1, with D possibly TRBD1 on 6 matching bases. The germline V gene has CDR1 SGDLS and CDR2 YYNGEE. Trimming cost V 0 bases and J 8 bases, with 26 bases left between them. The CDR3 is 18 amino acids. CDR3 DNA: TGTGCCAGCAGCGTAGTACCCAACCCGGGGAACAACAGGGAAGAAGCTTTCTTT. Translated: CASSVVPNPGNNREEAFF. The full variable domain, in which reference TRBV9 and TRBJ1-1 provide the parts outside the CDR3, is DSGVTQTPKHLITATGQRVTLRCSPRSGDLSVYWYQQSLDQGLQFLIQYYNGEERAKGNILERFSAQQFPDLHSELNLSSLELGDSALYFCASSVVPNPGNNREEAFFGQGTRLTVV.

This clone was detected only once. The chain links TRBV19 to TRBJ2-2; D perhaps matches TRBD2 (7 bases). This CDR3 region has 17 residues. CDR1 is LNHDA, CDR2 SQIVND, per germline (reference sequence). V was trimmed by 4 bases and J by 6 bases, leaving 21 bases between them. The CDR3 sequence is CASSNPRTGAGAGELFF. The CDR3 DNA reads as TGTGCCAGTAGTAATCCCCGAACGGGGGCGGGGGCCGGGGAGCTGTTTTTT.

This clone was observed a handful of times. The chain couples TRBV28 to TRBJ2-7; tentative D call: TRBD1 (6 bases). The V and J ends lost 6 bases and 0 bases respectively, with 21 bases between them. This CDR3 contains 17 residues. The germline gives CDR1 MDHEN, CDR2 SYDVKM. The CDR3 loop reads CASRTPGGRESSYEQYF. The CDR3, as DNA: TGTGCCAGCAGGACCCCTGGGGGCAGGGAAAGCTCCTACGAGCAGTACTTC.

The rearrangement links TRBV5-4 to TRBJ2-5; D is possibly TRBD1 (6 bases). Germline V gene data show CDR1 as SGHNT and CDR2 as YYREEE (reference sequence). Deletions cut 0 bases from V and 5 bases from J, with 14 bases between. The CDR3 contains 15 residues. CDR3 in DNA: TGTGCCAGCAGCTTGGACAACAGGGTCGGGGAGACCCAGTACTTC. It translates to CASSLDNRVGETQYF.

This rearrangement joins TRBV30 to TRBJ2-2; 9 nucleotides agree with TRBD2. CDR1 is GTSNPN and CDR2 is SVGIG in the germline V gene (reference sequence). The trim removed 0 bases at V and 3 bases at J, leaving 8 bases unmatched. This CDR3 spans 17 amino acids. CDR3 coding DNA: TGTGCCTGGAGTGTACCCAGCGGGGGGCTATACACCGGGGAGCTGTTTTTT. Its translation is CAWSVPSGGLYTGELFF.

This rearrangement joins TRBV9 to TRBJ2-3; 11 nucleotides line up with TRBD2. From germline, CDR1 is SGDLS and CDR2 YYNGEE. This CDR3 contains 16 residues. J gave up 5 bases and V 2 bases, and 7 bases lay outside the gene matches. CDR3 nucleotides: TGTGCCAGCAGCGTGCTGGGACTAGCGGCTAAAGATACGCAGTATTTT. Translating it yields CASSVLGLAAKDTQYF. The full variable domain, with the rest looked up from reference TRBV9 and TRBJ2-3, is DSGVTQTPKHLITATGQRVTLRCSPRSGDLSVYWYQQSLDQGLQFLIQYYNGEERAKGNILERFSAQQFPDLHSELNLSSLELGDSALYFCASSVLGLAAKDTQYFGPGTRLTVL.

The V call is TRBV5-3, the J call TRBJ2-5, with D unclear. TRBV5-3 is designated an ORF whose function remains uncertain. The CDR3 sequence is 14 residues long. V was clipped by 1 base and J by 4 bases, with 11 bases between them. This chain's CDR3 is CARSLSPMRETQYF. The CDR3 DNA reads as TGTGCCAGAAGCTTGAGCCCCATGCGAGAGACCCAGTACTTC.